These 4 T cell receptor beta chains were all obtained from the same sample, sequenced in a study of cytomegalovirus exposure and HLA in healthy donors. PCR amplification relied on 60 Vbeta primers (plus 13 Jbeta primers). Sequenced by immunoSEQ multiplex PCR; TCRdb stores in-frame clones only, minus some. Of roughly 120,000 clones listed, around 80% are singletons. The sequenced sample was PBMCs. All receptors derive from a man younger than 35 in good health and CMV-seronegative.

This chain connects TRBV6-1 to TRBJ2-7; tentative D call: TRBD2 (6 bases). The V gene lost 5 bases and the J gene lost 6 bases, with 20 bases spanning the gap. The CDR3 totals 15 residues. Germline V gene lookup returns CDR1 MNHNS and CDR2 SASEGT. The CDR3 coding sequence is TGTGCCAGCAGTTCACAAAACCTGGGAGGATCCGAGCAGTACGTC. Translated: CASSSQNLGGSEQYV.

This chain joins TRBV11-2 and TRBJ2-7; 16 bases are a match to TRBD2. V trimming: 5 bases; J trimming: 7 bases; junction bases outside the gene matches: 8. CDR1 is SGHAT, CDR2 FQNNGV, per germline. CDR3 size: 16 residues. CDR3 in amino acids: CASSPNGGLAGGEQYF. DNA of the CDR3: TGTGCCAGCAGCCCCAACGGGGGACTAGCGGGAGGGGAGCAGTACTTC.

The chain combines TRBV18 with TRBJ2-7; D not resolved. The CDR3 is 13 residues long. V was trimmed by 3 bases and J by 0 bases, leaving 6 bases between them. Looked up from germline, CDR1 is KGHSH and CDR2 is LQKENI. This chain's CDR3 is CASSPRSSYEQYV. In DNA form, the CDR3 reads TGTGCCAGCTCACCGAGGAGCTCCTACGAGCAGTACGTC.

This clone was seen only once. This same CDR3 is encoded by further DNA sequences in the sample. The genes are TRBV4-1 and TRBJ2-7; D is unresolved. The germline V gene has CDR1 MGHRA and CDR2 YSYEKL. Trimming cost V 5 bases and J 3 bases, with 11 bases left between them. The CDR3 extends over 13 amino acids. The CDR3 DNA reads as TGCGCCAGCAGCAGCCTGGTTGGCTACGAGCAGTACTTC. Amino acids: CASSSLVGYEQYF.